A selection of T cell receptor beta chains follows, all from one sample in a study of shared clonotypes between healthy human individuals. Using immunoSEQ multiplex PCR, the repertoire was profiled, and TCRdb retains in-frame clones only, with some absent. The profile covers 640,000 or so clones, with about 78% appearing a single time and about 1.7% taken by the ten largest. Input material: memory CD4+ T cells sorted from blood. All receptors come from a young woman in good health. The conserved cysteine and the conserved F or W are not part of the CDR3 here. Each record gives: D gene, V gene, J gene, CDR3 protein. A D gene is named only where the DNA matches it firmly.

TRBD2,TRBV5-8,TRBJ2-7,ASSLRSSGSPRSYEQY
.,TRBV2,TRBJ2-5,ASSAQETQY
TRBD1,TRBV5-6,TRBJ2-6,ASSSGQGEAGANVLT
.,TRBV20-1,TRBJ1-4,SARVVDSLF
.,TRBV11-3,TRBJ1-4,ASSPRSPPGLLATNEKLF
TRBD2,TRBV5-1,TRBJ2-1,ASSISGRAAYNEQF
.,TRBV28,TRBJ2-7,ASSLTSFGEQY
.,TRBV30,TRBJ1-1,AWREGPGNTEAF
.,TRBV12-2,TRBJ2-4,ASRHPWAGVGKNIQY
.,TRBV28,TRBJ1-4,ASSVFRGGREKLF
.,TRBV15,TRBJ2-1,ATSRDSLADEQF
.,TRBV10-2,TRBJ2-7,ASSEKPRWEQY
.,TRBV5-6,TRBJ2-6,ASNQSPSGANVLT
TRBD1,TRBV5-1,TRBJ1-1,ASSWTGEAEAF
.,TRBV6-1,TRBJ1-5,ASGRWEQPQH
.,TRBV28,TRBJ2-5,ASRKPTQETQY
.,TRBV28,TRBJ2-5,ASSPRSLRETQY
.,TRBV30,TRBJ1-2,AWRAFGNRERTYGYT
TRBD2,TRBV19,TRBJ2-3,ASSIRGVGLVRTDTQY
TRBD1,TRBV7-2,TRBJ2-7,ASSLGGQGARGEQY
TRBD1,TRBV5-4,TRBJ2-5,ASSLNRGPETQY
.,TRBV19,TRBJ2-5,ASSMEGGETQY
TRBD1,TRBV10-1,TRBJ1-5,ASSEKRGTGGRSDSNQPQH
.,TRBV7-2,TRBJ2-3,ASSLVGTARADTQY
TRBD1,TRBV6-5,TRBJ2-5,ASRRGQVETQY
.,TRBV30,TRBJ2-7,AWRYHYEQY
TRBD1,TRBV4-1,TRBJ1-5,ASSQHSGQGNNQPQH
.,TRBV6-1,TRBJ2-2,ASSSWTPNTGELF
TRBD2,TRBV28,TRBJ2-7,ASSFPGLAGVYEQY
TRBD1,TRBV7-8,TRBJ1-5,ASSLEDRGGQPQH